Given below is one T cell receptor beta chain in context. The data derive from a study of shared clonotypes between healthy human individuals. Overall study context: Contributing individuals were two females and three males aged 18 to 49.

Germline values: CDR1 SGHNT, CDR2 YYREEE (reference sequence). Deletions cut 4 bases from V and 4 bases from J, with 14 bases between. The CDR3 spans 15 residues. Sequenced by immunoSEQ multiplex PCR; TCRdb stores in-frame clones only, minus some. The data hold roughly 500,000 clones, with more than 75% observed a single time. Caucasian adults residing in Nashville, Tennessee made up all the donors. This TCR came from a woman aged 40 to 55 in good health. Some clones in this sample may be carry-over from other donors' samples. J is TRBJ2-2 and V is TRBV5-4; D may be TRBD1 (6 bases). Sequences were obtained from PBMCs. The CDR3 sequence is CASSQEEGGTGELFF. The CDR3, as DNA: TGTGCCAGCAGCCAAGAAGAAGGGGGCACCGGGGAGCTGTTTTTT.